This TCR beta chain was found in a study of low-dose radiotherapy and immunotherapy resistance in tumors. Study-wide background: Doses delivered to Cohort 2 were 1 Gy per fraction every two weeks, amounting to 13 Gy over 26 weeks. Patients were given intravenous nivolumab 240 mg every two weeks plus ipilimumab 1 mg/kg every six weeks.

V lost 5 bases to trimming and J lost 2 bases; unmatched junction nucleotides: 10. The CDR3 is 15 residues long. CDR1 and CDR2 (germline): DFQATT, SNEGSKA (reference sequence). This clonotype has a handful of counts. Primers used for first-strand cDNA, a TRAV- and TRBV-specific set, covered both alpha and beta chains. The PCR that amplified TCRs ran for 15 to 25 cycles, relying on a constant-region primer and a V-primer adapter. TCRdb reprocessed the reads via MiXCR and lists one record per CDR3 protein. The data hold just over 90,000 distinct CDR3 sequences, with under 25% observed a single time. The sample's time point: after trial treatment. Treatment here: LDRT plus nivolumab, ipilimumab, low-dose cyclophosphamide and aspirin (RACIN trial). Low-dose radiotherapy and low-dose cyclophosphamide, together with aspirin, ipilimumab and nivolumab, were given to donors. Advanced solid tumors lacking tumor-infiltrating lymphocytes were present in eligible patients.

The receptor was derived from a female donor with ovarian cancer. This chain links TRBV20-1 with TRBJ2-3; 7 bases are shared with TRBD2. The input for sequencing was PBMCs, taken after low-dose radiotherapy plus immunotherapy. The CDR3 region has the DNA TGCAGTGCTCCTGCCGGGCGGGGGTTCACAGATACGCAGTATTTT. Translated: CSAPAGRGFTDTQYF.